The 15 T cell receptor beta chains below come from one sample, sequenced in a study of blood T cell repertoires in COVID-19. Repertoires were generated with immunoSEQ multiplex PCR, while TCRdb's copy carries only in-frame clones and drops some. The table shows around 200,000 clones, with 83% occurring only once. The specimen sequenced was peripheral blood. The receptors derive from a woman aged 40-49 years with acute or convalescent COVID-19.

CDR3 sequence reads: CSAEVGQRHEQYF. The CDR3 DNA reads TGCAGCGCCGAGGTGGGACAGCGCCACGAGCAGTACTTC. V usage is TRBV29-1 and J usage is TRBJ2-7, with TRBD1 matching over 7 bases. With V trimmed by 7 bases and J by 5 bases, 11 bases remained unmatched. This CDR3 spans 13 amino acids. Germline V gene sequence: CDR1 SQVTM, CDR2 ANQGSEA.

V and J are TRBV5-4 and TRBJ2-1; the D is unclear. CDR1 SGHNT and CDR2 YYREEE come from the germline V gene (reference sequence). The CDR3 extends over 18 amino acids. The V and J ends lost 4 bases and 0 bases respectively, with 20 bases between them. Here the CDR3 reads CASSPYGGGRSSYNEQFF. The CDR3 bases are TGTGCCAGCAGCCCCTACGGCGGCGGAAGAAGCTCCTACAATGAGCAGTTCTTC.

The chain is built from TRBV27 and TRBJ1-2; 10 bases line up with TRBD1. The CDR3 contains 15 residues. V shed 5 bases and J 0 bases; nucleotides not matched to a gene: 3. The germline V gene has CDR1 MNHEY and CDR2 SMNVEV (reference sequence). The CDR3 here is CASSPTGGSNYGYTF. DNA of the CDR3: TGTGCCAGCAGTCCGACAGGGGGCTCTAACTATGGCTACACCTTC.

The CDR3 reads CASSPIKRSSGANVLTF. DNA of the CDR3: TGTGCCAGCAGTCCGATCAAGCGGAGTTCTGGGGCCAACGTCCTGACTTTC. The gene calls are TRBV28 and TRBJ2-6; D is possibly TRBD2 (5 bases). The germline V gene has CDR1 MDHEN and CDR2 SYDVKM. CDR3 size: 17 residues. Trimming removed 5 bases at V and 1 base at J, with 15 bases between.

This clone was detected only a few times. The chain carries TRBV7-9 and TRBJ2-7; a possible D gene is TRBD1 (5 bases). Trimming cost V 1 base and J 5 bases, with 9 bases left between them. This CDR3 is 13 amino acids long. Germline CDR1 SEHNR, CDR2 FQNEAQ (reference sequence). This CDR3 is CASSLVTVDEQYF. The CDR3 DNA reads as TGTGCCAGCAGCTTAGTGACAGTAGACGAGCAGTACTTC.

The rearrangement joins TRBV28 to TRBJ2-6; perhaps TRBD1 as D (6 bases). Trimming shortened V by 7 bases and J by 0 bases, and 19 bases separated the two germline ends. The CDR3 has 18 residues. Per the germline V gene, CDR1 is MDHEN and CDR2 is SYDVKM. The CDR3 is CASNNRALLYSGANVLTF. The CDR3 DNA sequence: TGTGCCAGCAACAACAGGGCCCTATTGTACTCTGGGGCCAACGTCCTGACTTTC. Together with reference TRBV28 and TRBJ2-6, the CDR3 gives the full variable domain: DVKVTQSSRYLVKRTGEKVFLECVQDMDHENMFWYRQDPGLGLRLIYFSYDVKMKEKGDIPEGYSVSREKKERFSLILESASTNQTSMYLCASNNRALLYSGANVLTFGAGSRLTVL.

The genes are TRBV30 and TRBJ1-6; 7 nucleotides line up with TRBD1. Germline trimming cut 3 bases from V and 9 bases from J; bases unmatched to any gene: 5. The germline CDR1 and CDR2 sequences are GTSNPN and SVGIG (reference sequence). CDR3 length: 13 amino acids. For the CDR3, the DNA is TGTGCCTGGAGGAGGACAGGCGGTTCACCCCTCCACTTT. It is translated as CAWRRTGGSPLHF.

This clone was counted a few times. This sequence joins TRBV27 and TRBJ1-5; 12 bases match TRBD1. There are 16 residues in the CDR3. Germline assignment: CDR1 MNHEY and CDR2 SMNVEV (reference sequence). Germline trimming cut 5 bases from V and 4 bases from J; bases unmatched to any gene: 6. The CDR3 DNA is TGTGCCAGCAGTGACCCGGGACAGGGGGCAAATCAGCCCCAGCATTTT. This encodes CASSDPGQGANQPQHF.

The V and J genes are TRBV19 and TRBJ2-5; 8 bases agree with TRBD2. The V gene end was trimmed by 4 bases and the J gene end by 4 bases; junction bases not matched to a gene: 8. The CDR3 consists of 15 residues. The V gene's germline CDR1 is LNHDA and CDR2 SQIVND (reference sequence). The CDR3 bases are TGTGCCAGTAGTACTTTGACGGGGGGGCGAGAGACCCAGTACTTC. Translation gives CASSTLTGGRETQYF.

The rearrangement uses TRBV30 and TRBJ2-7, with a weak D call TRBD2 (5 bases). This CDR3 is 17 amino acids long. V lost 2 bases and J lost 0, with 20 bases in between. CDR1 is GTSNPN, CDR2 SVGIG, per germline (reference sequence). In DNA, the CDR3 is TGTGCCTGGAGTTCCCGGGAATTAGCTACTTTCTCCTACGAGCAGTACTTC. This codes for CAWSSRELATFSYEQYF.

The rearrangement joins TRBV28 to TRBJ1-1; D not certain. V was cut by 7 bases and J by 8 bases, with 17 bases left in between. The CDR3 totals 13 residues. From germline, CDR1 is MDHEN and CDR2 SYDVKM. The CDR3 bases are TGTGCCAGCACCCCCCCTTACCCCAGAGAAGCTTTCTTT. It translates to CASTPPYPREAFF.

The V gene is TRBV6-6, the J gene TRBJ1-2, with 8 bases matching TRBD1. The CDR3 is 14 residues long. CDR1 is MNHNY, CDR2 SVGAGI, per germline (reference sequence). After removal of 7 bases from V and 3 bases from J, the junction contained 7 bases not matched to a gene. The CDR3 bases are TGTGCCAGCACCCCACAGGGGGGTGACTATGGCTACACCTTC. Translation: CASTPQGGDYGYTF.

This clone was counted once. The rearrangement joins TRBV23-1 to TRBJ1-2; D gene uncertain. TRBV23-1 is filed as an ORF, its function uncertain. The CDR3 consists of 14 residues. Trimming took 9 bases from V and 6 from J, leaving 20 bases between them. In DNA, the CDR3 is TGCGCCAGTCTCCCGCCTGGGCAGAGACATGGCTACACCTTC. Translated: CASLPPGQRHGYTF.

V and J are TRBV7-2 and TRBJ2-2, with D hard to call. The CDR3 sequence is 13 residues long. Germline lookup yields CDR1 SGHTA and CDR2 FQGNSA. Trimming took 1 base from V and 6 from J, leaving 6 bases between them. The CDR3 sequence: CASSLGLSGELFF. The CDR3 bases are TGTGCCAGCAGCTTAGGTTTATCCGGGGAGCTGTTTTTT.

CDR3 protein: CAISEGGGGTDTQYF. Here the CDR3 DNA reads TGTGCCATCAGTGAAGGGGGGGGAGGCACAGATACGCAGTATTTT. J is TRBJ2-3 and V is TRBV10-3; possibly TRBD2 for D (7 bases). The length of the CDR3 is 15 residues. V lost 3 bases to trimming and J lost 1 base, with 11 bases between them. CDR1 is ENHRY and CDR2 is SYGVKD in the germline V gene.